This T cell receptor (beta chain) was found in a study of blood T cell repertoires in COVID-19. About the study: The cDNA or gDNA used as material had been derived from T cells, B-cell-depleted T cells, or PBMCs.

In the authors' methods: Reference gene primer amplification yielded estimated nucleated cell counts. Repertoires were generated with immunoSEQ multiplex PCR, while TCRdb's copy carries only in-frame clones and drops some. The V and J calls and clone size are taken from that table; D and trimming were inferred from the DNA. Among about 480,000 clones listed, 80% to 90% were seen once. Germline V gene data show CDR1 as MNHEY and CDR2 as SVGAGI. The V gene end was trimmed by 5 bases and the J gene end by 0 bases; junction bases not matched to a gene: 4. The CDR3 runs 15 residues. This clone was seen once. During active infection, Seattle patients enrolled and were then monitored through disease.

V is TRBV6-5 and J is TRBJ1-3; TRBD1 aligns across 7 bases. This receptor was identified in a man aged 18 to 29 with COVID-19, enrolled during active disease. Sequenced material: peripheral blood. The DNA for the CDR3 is TGTGCCAGCAGTCGTGGGACAGCCTCTGGAAACACCATATATTTT. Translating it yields CASSRGTASGNTIYF.